These 10 T cell receptor beta chains originate from one sample sequenced in a study of T cells after posttransplantation cyclophosphamide. Assay used: immunoSEQ multiplex PCR; TCRdb lists only in-frame clones, some missing. The table has tens of thousands of clones, under 95% seen once. Sequencing used PBMCs. The origin of the receptors is a woman between 25 and 40 years old in good health and a related stem cell transplant donor.

The chain carries TRBV19 and TRBJ2-4; TRBD1 matches 10 bases. Trimming took 7 bases from V and 0 from J; bases not matched to a gene: 9. This CDR3 comprises 17 residues. Looked up from germline, CDR1 is LNHDA and CDR2 is SQIVND (reference sequence). Here the CDR3 DNA reads TGTGCCAGTACCCCGACAGGGGGCCTTGTAGCCAAAAACATTCAGTACTTC. Protein: CASTPTGGLVAKNIQYF.

The chain carries TRBV18 and TRBJ1-5; maybe TRBD1 (6 bases). CDR3 length equals 14 residues. V lost 4 bases and J lost 3, with 10 bases in between. From germline, CDR1 is KGHSH and CDR2 LQKENI. The CDR3 DNA sequence: TGTGCCAGCTCACAGGGGGACAACAATCAGCCCCAGCATTTT. Translation: CASSQGDNNQPQHF.

The chain employs TRBV7-8 and TRBJ2-2, with 13 bases lining up with TRBD2. Germline V gene sequence: CDR1 SGHVS, CDR2 FQNEAQ. The CDR3 is 17 residues long. V shed 4 bases, J shed 2 bases, and the junction held 4 bases outside the gene matches. As DNA, the CDR3 is TGTGCCAGCAGCTCAACTAGCGGGGGGGCCAACACCGGGGAGCTGTTTTTT. Translated: CASSSTSGGANTGELFF.

The rearrangement links TRBV5-4 to TRBJ2-7; no definite D call. Germline CDR1 reads SGHNT; CDR2 reads YYREEE (reference sequence). CDR3 length: 15 residues. Trimming removed 0 bases at V and 3 bases at J, with 13 bases between. The CDR3 nucleotides are TGTGCCAGCAGCTTGGGGCCCTCTCCAGACTACGAGCAGTACTTC. Its translation: CASSLGPSPDYEQYF.

This clone appeared once. This chain links TRBV4-3 with TRBJ2-5; D ambiguous. With 1 base removed from V and 2 bases from J, the gap between germline ends came to 11 bases. The germline V gene encodes CDR1 LGHNA and CDR2 YSLEER. The CDR3 has 15 amino acids. CDR3: CASSQVATRQETQYF. The DNA of the CDR3 is TGCGCCAGCAGCCAAGTGGCGACCAGGCAAGAGACCCAGTACTTC.

The V and J genes are TRBV4-1 and TRBJ1-2; TRBD1 is a possible D gene (6 bases). V gave up 1 base and J gave up 4 bases, with 16 bases separating them. The CDR3 contains 16 residues. Per germline, CDR1 MGHRA and CDR2 YSYEKL. DNA of the CDR3: TGCGCCAGCAGCCAAGTGGGGGCGCGTCCTTCCTATGGCTACACCTTC. Translating gives CASSQVGARPSYGYTF.

The V call is TRBV9, the J call TRBJ2-2; D is undetermined. This CDR3 has 15 amino acids. Looked up from germline, CDR1 is SGDLS and CDR2 is YYNGEE. Trimming left V 0 bases short and J 4 bases short, with 10 bases between. The CDR3 DNA follows: TGTGCCAGCAGCGTAGGGCCGGGTGGCACCGGGGAGCTGTTTTTT. Encoded protein: CASSVGPGGTGELFF. The whole variable domain, filled in from reference TRBV9 and TRBJ2-2, reads DSGVTQTPKHLITATGQRVTLRCSPRSGDLSVYWYQQSLDQGLQFLIQYYNGEERAKGNILERFSAQQFPDLHSELNLSSLELGDSALYFCASSVGPGGTGELFFGEGSRLTVL.

This clone was picked up a small number of times. The chain joins TRBV7-2 to TRBJ2-7; perhaps TRBD1 as D (8 bases). This CDR3 has 15 amino acids. Germline V gene lookup returns CDR1 SGHTA and CDR2 FQGNSA. Trimming took off 5 bases at V and 0 bases at J, with 14 bases between the two ends. CDR3 DNA sequence: TGTGCCAGCAGCCCACAGGGGGGGGTCTCCTACGAGCAGTACTTC. It codes for CASSPQGGVSYEQYF.

This chain links TRBV5-5 with TRBJ2-2, with 8 bases lining up with TRBD1. Germline V gene data show CDR1 as SGHKS and CDR2 as YYEKEE (reference sequence). This CDR3 contains 14 residues. The ends lost 4 bases at V and 7 bases at J; junction bases unmatched: 6. CDR3 DNA: TGTGCCAGCAGCCCGGACAGGGTAATCGGGGAGCTGTTTTTT. Translated: CASSPDRVIGELFF.

This clone has only one observation. The chain links TRBV5-1 to TRBJ1-1, with unresolved D. In germline, CDR1 is SGHRS, CDR2 YFSETQ. The CDR3 runs to 13 residues. The V end lost 5 bases, the J end lost 1 base, and 9 bases lay between the germline ends. CDR3 protein: CASRRDGNTEAFF. For the CDR3, the DNA is TGCGCCAGCAGGAGGGATGGGAACACTGAAGCTTTCTTT.